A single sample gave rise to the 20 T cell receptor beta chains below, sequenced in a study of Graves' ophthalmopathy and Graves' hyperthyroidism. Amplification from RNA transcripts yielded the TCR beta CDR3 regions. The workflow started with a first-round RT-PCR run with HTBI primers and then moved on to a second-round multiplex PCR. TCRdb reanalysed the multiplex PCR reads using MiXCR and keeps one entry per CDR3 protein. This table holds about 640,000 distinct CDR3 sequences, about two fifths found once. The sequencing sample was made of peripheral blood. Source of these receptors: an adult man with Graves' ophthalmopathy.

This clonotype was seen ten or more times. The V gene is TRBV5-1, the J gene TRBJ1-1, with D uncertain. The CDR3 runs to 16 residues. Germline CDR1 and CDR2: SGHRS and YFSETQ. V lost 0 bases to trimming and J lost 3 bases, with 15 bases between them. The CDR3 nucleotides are TGCGCCAGCAGCTTGGCACGACACCGGACGGACACTGAAGCTTTCTTT. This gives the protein CASSLARHRTDTEAFF.

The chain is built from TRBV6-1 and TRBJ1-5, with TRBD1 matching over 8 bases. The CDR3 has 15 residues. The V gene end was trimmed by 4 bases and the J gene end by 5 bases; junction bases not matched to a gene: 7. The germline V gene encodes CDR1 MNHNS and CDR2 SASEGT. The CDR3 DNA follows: TGTGCCAGCAGTGCCGGACAGGGCGTCTATCAGCCCCAGCATTTT. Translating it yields CASSAGQGVYQPQHF.

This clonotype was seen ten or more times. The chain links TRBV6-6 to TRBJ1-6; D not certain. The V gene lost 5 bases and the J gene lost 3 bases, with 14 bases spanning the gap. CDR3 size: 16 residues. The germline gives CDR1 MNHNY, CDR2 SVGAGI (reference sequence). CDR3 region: CASSGRHLSYNSPLHF. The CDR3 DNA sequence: TGTGCCAGCAGTGGACGACACCTAAGCTATAATTCACCCCTCCACTTT.

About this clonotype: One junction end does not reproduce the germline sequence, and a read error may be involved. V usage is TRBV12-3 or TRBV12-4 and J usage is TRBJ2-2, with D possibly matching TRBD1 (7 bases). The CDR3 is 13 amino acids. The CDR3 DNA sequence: TGTGCCAGCAGCCGGGACAGCACCCGGGAGCTGCTTTTT. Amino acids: CASSRDSTRELLF.

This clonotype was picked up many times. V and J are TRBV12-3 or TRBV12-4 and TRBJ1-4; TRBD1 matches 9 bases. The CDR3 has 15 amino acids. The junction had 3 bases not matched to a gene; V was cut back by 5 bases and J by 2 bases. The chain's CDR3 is CASSKQGATNEKLFF. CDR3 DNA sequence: TGTGCCAGCAGTAAACAGGGGGCTACTAATGAAAAACTGTTTTTT.

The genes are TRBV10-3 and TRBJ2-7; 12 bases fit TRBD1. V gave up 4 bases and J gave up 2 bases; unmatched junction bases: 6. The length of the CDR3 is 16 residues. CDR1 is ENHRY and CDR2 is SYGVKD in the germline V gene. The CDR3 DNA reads TGTGCCATCAGTGGGGACAGGGGGCTGGCGACCTACGAGCAGTACTTC. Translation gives CAISGDRGLATYEQYF.

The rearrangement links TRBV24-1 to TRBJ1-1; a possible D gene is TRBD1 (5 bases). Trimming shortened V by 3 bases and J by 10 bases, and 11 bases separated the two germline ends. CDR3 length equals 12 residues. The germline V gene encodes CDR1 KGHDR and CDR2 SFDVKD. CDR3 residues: CATSDPRQRAFF. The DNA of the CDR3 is TGTGCCACCAGTGATCCCCGACAGAGAGCTTTCTTT.

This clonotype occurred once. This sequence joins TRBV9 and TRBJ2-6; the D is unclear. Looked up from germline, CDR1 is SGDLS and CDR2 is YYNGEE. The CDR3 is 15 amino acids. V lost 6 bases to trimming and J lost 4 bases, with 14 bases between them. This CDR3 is CASNPSSQGANVLTF. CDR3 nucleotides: TGTGCCAGCAACCCATCCTCACAGGGGGCCAACGTCCTGACTTTC.

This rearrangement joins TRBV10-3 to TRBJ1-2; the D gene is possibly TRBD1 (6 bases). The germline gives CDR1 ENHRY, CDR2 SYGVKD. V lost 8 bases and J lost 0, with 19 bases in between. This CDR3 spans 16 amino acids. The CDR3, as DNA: TGTGCCATCGGGTGGAGGGACACTGAAGCTAACTATGGCTACACCTTC. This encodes CAIGWRDTEANYGYTF.

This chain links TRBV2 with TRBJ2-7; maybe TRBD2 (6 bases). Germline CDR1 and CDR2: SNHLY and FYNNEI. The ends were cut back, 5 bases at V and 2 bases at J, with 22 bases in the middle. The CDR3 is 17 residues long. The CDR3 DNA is TGTGCCAGCAGTTTGGGGGGTATAGGAAGAAAGGCCTACGAGCAGTACTTC. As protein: CASSLGGIGRKAYEQYF.

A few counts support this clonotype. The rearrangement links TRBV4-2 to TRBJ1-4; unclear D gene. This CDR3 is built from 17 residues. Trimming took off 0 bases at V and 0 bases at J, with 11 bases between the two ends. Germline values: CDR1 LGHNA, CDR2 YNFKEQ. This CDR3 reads CASSQDGTPATNEKLFF. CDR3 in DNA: TGTGCCAGCAGCCAAGATGGCACGCCGGCAACTAATGAAAAACTGTTTTTT.

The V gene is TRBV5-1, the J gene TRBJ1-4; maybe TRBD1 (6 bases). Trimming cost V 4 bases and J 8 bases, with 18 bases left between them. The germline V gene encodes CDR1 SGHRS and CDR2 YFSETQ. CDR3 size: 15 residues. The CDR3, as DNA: TGCGCCAGCAGCCTCCGAGGGGGGACGGAAGAAAAACTGTTTTTT. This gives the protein CASSLRGGTEEKLFF. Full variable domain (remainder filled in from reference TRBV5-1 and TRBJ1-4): KAGVTQTPRYLIKTRGQQVTLSCSPISGHRSVSWYQQTPGQGLQFLFEYFSETQRNKGNFPGRFSGRQFSNSRSEMNVSTLELGDSALYLCASSLRGGTEEKLFFGSGTQLSVL.

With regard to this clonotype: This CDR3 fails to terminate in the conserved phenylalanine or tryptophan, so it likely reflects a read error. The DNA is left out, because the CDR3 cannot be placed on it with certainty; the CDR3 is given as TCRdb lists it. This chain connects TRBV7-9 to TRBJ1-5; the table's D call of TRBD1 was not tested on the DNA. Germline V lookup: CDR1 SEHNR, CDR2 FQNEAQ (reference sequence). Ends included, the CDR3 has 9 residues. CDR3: CASSLGNRV.

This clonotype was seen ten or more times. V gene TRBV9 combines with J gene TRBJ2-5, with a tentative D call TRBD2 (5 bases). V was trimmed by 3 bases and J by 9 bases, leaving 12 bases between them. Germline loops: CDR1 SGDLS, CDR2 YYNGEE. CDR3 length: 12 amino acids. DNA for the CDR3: TGTGCCAGCAGCGCCGGACCCGGGGCCCAGTACTTC. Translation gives CASSAGPGAQYF.

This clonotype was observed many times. The CDR3 here is CASSPIPGHLANYGYTF. Written as DNA, the CDR3 is TGTGCCAGCAGCCCTATCCCCGGACACTTAGCTAACTATGGCTACACCTTC. The J gene is TRBJ1-2, the V gene TRBV9, with a weak D call TRBD1 (5 bases). CDR3 length equals 17 residues. The V end lost 4 bases, the J end lost 0 bases, and 19 bases lay between the germline ends. Germline V gives CDR1 SGDLS, CDR2 YYNGEE. The complete variable domain, with remaining parts taken from reference TRBV9 and TRBJ1-2, reads DSGVTQTPKHLITATGQRVTLRCSPRSGDLSVYWYQQSLDQGLQFLIQYYNGEERAKGNILERFSAQQFPDLHSELNLSSLELGDSALYFCASSPIPGHLANYGYTFGSGTRLTVV.

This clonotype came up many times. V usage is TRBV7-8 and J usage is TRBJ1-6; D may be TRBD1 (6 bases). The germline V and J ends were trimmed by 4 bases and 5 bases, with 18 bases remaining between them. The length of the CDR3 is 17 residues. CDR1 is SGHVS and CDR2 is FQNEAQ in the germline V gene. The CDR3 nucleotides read TGTGCCAGCAGCTCACCGCGCGGACAGCTAAATAATTCACCCCTCCACTTT. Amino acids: CASSSPRGQLNNSPLHF. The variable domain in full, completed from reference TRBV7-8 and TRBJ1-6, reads GAGVSQSPRYKVAKRGQDVALRCDPISGHVSLFWYQQALGQGPEFLTYFQNEAQLDKSGLPSDRFFAERPEGSVSTLKIQRTQQEDSAVYLCASSSPRGQLNNSPLHFGNGTRLTVT.

The CDR3 protein is CASSLNGENTGELFF. CDR3 nucleotides: TGTGCCAGCAGTCTGAACGGGGAGAACACCGGGGAGCTGTTTTTT. V usage is TRBV2 and J usage is TRBJ2-2, with D possibly TRBD2 on 5 matching bases. This CDR3 spans 15 amino acids. CDR1 and CDR2 (germline): SNHLY, FYNNEI. Trimming removed 5 bases at V and 1 base at J, with 11 bases between.

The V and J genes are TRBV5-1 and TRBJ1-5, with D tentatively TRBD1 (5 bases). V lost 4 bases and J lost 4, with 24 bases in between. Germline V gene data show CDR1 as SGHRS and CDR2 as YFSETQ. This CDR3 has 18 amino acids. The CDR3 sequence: CASSQDYVGGANNQPQHF. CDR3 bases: TGCGCCAGCAGCCAAGATTATGTGGGGGGAGCAAATAATCAGCCCCAGCATTTT.

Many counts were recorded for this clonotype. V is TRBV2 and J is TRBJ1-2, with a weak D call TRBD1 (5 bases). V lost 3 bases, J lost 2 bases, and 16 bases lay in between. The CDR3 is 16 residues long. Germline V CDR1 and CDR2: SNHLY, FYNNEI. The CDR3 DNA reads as TGTGCCAGCAGTGAGCGGGGGGGACGAGGGAACTATGGCTACACCTTC. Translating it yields CASSERGGRGNYGYTF. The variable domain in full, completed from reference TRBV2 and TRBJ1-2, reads EPEVTQTPSHQVTQMGQEVILRCVPISNHLYFYWYRQILGQKVEFLVSFYNNEISEKSEIFDDQFSVERPDGSNFTLKIRSTKLEDSAMYFCASSERGGRGNYGYTFGSGTRLTVV.

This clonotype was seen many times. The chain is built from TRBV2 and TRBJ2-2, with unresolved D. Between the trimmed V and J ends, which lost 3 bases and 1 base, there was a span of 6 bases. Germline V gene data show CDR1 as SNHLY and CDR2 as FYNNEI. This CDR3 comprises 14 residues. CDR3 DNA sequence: TGTGCCAGCAGTGACGGGCTGAACACCGGGGAGCTGTTTTTT. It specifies CASSDGLNTGELFF.